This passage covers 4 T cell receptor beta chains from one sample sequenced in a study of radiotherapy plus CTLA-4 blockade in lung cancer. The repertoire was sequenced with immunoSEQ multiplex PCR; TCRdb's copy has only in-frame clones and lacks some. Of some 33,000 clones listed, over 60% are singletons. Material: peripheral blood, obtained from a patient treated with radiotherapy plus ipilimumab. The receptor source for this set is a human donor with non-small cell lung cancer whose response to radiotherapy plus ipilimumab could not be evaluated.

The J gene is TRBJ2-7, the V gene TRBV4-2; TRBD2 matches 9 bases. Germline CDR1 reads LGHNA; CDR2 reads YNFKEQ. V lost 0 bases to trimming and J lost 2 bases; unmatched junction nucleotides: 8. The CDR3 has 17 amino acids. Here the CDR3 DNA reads TGTGCCAGCAGCCAAGAAGGGTCTAGCGGGGTTCCCTACGAGCAGTACTTC. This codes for CASSQEGSSGVPYEQYF.

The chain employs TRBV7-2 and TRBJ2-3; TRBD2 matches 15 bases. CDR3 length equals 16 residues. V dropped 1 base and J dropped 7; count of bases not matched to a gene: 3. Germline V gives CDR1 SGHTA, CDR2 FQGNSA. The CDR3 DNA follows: TGTGCCAGCAGCTTAGAAGGGACTAGCGGGAGGAATACGCAGTATTTT. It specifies CASSLEGTSGRNTQYF. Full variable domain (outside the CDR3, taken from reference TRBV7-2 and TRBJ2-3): GAGVSQSPSNKVTEKGKDVELRCDPISGHTALYWYRQSLGQGLEFLIYFQGNSAPDKSGLPSDRFSAERTGGSVSTLTIQRTQQEDSAVYLCASSLEGTSGRNTQYFGPGTRLTVL.

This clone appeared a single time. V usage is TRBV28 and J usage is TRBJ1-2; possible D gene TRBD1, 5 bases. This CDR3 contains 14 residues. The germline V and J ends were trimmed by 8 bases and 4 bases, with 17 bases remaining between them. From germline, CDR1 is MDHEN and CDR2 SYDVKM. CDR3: CASLGHASGYGYTF. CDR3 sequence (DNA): TGTGCCAGCCTCGGACACGCTTCAGGCTATGGCTACACCTTC.

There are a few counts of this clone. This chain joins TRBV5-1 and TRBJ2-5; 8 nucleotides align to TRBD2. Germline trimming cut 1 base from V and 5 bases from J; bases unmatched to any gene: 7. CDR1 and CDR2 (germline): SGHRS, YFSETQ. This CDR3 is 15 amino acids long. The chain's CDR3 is CASSLIMPSGETQYF. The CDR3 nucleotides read TGCGCCAGCAGCTTGATTATGCCTAGCGGGGAGACCCAGTACTTC.